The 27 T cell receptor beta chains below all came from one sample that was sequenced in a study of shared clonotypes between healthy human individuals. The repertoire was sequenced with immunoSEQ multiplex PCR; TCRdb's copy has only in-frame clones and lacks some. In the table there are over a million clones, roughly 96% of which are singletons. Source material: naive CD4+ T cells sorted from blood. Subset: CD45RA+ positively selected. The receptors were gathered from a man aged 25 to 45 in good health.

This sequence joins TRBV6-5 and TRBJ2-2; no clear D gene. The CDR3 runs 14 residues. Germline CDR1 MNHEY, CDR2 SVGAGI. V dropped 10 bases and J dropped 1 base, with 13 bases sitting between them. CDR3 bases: TGTGCCACTACTTCGGCAGGGAACACCGGGGAGCTGTTTTTT. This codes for CATTSAGNTGELFF.

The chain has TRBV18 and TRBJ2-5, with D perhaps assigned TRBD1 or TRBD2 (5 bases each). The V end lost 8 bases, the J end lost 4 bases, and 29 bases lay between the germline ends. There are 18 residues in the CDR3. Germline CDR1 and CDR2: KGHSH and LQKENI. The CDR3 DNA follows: TGTGCCAGCGCGCCTTTTGGGCCCCCCAGGGAGAAGGGAGAGACCCAGTACTTC. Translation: CASAPFGPPREKGETQYF.

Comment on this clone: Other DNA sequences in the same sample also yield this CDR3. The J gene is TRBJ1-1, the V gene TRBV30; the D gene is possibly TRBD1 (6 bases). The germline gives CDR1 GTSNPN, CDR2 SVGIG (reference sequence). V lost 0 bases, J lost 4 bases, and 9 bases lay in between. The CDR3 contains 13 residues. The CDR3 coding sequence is TGTGCCTGGAGTGTAGAGGGGGGCACTGAAGCTTTCTTT. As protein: CAWSVEGGTEAFF.

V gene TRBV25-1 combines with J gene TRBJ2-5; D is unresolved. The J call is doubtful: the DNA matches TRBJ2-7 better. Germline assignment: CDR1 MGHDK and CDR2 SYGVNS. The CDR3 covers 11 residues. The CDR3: CASSVDYEQYF. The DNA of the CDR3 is TGTGCCAGCAGTGTTGACTACGAGCAGTACTTC.

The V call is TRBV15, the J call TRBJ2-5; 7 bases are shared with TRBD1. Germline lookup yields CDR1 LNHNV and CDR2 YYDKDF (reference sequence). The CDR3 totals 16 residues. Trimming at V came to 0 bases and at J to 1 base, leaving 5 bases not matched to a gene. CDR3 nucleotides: TGTGCCACCAGCAGAGAAGGGACAGCTCTCCAAGAGACCCAGTACTTC. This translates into CATSREGTALQETQYF.

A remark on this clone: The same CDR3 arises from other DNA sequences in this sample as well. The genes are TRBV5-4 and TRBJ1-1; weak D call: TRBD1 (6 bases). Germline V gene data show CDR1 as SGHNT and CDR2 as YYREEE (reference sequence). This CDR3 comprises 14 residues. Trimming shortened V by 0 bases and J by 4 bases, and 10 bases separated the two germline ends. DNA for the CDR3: TGTGCCAGCAGCTTGGTCGGGGGCGGCACTGAAGCTTTCTTT. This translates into CASSLVGGGTEAFF.

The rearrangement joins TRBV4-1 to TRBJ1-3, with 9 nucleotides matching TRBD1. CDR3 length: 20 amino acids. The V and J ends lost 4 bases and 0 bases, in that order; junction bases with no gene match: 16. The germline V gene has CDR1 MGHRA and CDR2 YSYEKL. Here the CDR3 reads CASSRPSGQGQFNSGNTIYF. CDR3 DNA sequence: TGCGCCAGCAGCCGTCCGTCGGGACAGGGCCAATTCAACTCTGGAAACACCATATATTTT.

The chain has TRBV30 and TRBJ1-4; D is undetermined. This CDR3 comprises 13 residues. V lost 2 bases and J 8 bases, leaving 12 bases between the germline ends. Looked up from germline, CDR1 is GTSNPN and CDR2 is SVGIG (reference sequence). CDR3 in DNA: TGTGCCTGGAGTTCACCCTGGAGGGAAAAACTGTTTTTT. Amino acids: CAWSSPWREKLFF.

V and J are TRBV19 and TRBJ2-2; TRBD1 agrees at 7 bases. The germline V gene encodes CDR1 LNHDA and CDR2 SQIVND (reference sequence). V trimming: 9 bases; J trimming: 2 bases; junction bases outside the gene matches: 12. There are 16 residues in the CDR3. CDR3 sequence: CASSQLTGLNTGELFF. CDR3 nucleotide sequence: TGTGCCAGCTCCCAACTGACAGGGTTAAACACCGGGGAGCTGTTTTTT.

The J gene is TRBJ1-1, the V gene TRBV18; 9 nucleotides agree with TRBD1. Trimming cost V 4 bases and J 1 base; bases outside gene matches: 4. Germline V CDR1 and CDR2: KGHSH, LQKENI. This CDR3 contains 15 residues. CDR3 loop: CASSLGQGSNTEAFF. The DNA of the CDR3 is TGTGCCAGCTCACTCGGACAGGGGTCGAACACTGAAGCTTTCTTT.

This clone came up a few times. The CDR3 nucleotides are TGCGCCAGCAGTCAATCGGGGCCGTGTAGTGTCTCCGAGCAGTACTTC. Its translation is CASSQSGPCSVSEQYF. The chain is built from TRBV23-1 and TRBJ2-7; perhaps TRBD1 as D (5 bases). TRBV23-1 is noted as an ORF with a role that remains uncertain. The CDR3 length is 16 residues. V was trimmed by 0 bases and J by 6 bases, leaving 18 bases between them.

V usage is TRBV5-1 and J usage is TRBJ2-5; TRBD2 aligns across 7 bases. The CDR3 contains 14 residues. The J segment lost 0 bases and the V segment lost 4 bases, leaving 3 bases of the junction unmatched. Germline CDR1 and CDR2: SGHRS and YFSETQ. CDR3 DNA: TGCGCCAGCAGCCCAACTAGCGACCAAGAGACCCAGTACTTC. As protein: CASSPTSDQETQYF.

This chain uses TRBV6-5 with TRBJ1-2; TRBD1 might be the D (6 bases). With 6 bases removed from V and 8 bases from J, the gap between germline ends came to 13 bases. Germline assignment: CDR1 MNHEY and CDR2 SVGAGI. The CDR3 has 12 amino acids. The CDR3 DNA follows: TGTGCCAGCAGCTCCGGGGGCCTGGGCTACACCTTC. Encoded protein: CASSSGGLGYTF.

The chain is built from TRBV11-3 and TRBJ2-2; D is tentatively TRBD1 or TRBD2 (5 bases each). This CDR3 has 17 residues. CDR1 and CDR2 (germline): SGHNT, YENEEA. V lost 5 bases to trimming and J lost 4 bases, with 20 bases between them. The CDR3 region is CASSLNGALAVTGELFF. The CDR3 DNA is TGTGCCAGCAGCCTCAACGGGGCCTTAGCTGTCACCGGGGAGCTGTTTTTT.

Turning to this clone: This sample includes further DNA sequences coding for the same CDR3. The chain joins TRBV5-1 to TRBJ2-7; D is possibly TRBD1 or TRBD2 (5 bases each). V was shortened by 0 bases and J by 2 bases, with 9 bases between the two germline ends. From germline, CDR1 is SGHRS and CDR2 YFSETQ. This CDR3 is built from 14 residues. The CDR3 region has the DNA TGCGCCAGCAGCTTGGCCGGGGCACCCTACGAGCAGTACTTC. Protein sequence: CASSLAGAPYEQYF.

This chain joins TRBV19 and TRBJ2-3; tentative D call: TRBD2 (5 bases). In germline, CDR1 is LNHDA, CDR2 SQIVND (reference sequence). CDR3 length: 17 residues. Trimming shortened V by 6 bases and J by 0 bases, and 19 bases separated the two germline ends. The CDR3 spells CASSGRGTTSSTDTQYF. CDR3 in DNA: TGTGCCAGTAGCGGACGGGGAACTACCTCTAGCACAGATACGCAGTATTTT.

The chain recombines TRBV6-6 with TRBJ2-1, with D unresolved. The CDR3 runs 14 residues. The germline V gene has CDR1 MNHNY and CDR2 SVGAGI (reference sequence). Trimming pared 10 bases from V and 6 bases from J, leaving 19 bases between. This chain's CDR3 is CATYDSSFGNEQFF. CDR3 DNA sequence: TGTGCCACCTACGATAGTAGTTTTGGCAATGAGCAGTTCTTC.

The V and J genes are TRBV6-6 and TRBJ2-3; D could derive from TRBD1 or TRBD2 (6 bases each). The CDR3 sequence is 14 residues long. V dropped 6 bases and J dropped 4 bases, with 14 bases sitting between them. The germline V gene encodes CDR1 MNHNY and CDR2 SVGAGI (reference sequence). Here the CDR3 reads CASRLTGAPDTQYF. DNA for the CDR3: TGTGCCAGCAGGCTCACGGGGGCCCCAGATACGCAGTATTTT.

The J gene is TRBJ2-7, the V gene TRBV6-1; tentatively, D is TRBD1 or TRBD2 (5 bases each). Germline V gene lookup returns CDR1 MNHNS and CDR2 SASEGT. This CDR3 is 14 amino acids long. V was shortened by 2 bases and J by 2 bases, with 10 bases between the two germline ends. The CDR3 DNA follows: TGTGCCAGCAGTGAACCGGGGCCTCCCTACGAGCAGTACTTC. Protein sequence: CASSEPGPPYEQYF.

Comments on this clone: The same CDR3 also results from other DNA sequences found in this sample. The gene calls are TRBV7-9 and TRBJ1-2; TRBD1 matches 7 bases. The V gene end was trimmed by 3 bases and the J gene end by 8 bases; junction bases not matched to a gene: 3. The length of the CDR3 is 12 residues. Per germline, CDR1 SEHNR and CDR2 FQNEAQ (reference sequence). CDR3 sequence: CASSLQGEGYTF. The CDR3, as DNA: TGTGCCAGCAGCTTGCAGGGGGAGGGCTACACCTTC.

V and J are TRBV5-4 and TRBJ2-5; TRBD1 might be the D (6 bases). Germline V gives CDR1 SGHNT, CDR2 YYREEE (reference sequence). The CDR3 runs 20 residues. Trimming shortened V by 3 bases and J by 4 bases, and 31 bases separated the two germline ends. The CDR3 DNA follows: TGTGCCAGCAGCTCTTTGGGGACGACAGGCACGTATTATGGAAGAGAGACCCAGTACTTC. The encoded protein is CASSSLGTTGTYYGRETQYF.

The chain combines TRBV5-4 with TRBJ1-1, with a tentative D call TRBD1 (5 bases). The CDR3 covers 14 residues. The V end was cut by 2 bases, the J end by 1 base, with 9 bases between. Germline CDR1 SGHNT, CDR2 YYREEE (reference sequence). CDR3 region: CASSFSGWNTEAFF. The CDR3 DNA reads TGTGCCAGCAGCTTTTCAGGGTGGAACACTGAAGCTTTCTTT.

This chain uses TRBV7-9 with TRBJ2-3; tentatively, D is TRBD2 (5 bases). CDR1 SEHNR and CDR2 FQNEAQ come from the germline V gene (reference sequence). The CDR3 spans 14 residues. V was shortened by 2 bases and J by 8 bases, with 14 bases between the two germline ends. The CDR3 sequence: CASSLTQLEGTQYF. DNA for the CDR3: TGTGCCAGCAGCTTAACGCAGTTAGAGGGTACGCAGTATTTT.

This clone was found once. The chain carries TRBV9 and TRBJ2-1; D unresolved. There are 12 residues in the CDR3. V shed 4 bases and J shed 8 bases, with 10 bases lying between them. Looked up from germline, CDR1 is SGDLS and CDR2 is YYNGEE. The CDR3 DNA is TGTGCCAGCAGCCTTCTAGGCTATGAGCAGTTCTTC. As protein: CASSLLGYEQFF.

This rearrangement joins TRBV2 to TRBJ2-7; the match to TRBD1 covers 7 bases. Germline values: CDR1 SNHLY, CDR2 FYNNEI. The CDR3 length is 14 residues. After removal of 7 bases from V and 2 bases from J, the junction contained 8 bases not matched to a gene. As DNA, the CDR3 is TGTGCCAGCACCACCGGGACAGTCACCTACGAGCAGTACTTC. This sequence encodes CASTTGTVTYEQYF. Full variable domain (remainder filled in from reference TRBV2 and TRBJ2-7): EPEVTQTPSHQVTQMGQEVILRCVPISNHLYFYWYRQILGQKVEFLVSFYNNEISEKSEIFDDQFSVERPDGSNFTLKIRSTKLEDSAMYFCASTTGTVTYEQYFGPGTRLTVT.

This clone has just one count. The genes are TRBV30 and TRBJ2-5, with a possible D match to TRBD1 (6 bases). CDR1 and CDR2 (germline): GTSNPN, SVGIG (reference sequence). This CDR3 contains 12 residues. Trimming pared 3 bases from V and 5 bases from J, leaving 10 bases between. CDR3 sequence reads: CAWSPRGETQYF. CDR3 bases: TGTGCCTGGAGCCCCAGGGGTGAGACCCAGTACTTC. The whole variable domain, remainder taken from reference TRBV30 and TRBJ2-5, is SQTIHQWPATLVQPVGSPLSLECTVEGTSNPNLYWYRQAAGRGLQLLFYSVGIGQISSEVPQNLSASRPQDRQFILSSKKLLLSDSGFYLCAWSPRGETQYFGPGTRLLVL.

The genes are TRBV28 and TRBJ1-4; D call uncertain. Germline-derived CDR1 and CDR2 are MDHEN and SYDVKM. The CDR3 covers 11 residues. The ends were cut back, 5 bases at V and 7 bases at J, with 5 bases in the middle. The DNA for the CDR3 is TGTGCCAGCAGTGGCAGTGAAAAACTGTTTTTT. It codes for CASSGSEKLFF.